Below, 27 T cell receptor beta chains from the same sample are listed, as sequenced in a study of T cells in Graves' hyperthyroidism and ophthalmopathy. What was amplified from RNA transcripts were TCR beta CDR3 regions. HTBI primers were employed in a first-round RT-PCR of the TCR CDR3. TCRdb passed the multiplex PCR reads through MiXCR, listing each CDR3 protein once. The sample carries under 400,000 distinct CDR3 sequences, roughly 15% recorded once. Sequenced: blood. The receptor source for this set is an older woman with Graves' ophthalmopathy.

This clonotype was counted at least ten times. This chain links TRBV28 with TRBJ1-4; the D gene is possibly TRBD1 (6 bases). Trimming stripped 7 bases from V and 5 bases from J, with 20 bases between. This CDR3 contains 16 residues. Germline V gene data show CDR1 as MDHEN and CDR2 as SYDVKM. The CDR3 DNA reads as TGTGCCAGCACCCCGGAGCCCGGACAGCTAAATGAAAAACTGTTTTTT. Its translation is CASTPEPGQLNEKLFF.

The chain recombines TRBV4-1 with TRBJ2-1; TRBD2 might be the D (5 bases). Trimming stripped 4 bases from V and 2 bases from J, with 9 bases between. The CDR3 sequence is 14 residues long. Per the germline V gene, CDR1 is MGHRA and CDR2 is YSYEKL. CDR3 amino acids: CASSRERAYNEQFF. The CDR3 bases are TGCGCCAGCAGCCGCGAGAGGGCCTACAATGAGCAGTTCTTC.

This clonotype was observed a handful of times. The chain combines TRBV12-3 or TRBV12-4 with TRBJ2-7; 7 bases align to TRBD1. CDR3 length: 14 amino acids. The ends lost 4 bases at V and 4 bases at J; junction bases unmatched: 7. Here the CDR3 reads CASSSLDRFYEQYF. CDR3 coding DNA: TGTGCCAGCAGTTCACTGGACAGGTTTTACGAGCAGTACTTC.

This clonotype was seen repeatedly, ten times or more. CDR3 sequence: CASSLAGQNTEAFF. For the CDR3, the DNA is TGCGCCAGCAGCTTGGCCGGACAGAACACTGAAGCTTTCTTT. The rearrangement uses TRBV5-1 and TRBJ1-1; maybe TRBD1 (5 bases). This CDR3 has 14 residues. Germline CDR1 SGHRS, CDR2 YFSETQ. The ends were cut back, 0 bases at V and 1 base at J, with 7 bases in the middle.

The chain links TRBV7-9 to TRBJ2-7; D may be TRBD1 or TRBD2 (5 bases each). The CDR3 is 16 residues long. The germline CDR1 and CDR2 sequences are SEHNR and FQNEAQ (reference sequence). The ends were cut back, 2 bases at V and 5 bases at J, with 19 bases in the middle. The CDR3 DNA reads TGTGCCAGCAGCTTATTAGGTGCGACGGGGCGGCACGAGCAGTACTTC. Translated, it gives CASSLLGATGRHEQYF.

Written as DNA, the CDR3 is TGCAGTGCCACCGGGCCCGACACCGGGGAGCTGTTTTTT. Its translation: CSATGPDTGELFF. The chain couples TRBV20-1 to TRBJ2-2; D not certain. The CDR3 totals 13 residues. The germline gives CDR1 DFQATT, CDR2 SNEGSKA (reference sequence). The V and J ends lost 6 bases and 3 bases respectively, with 11 bases between them.

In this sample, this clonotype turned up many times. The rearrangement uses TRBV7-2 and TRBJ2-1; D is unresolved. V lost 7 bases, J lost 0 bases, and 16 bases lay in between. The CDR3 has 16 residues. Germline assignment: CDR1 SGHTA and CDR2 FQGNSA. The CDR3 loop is CASTPPGGRSYNEQFF. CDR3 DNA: TGTGCCAGCACCCCTCCTGGCGGACGCTCCTACAATGAGCAGTTCTTC.

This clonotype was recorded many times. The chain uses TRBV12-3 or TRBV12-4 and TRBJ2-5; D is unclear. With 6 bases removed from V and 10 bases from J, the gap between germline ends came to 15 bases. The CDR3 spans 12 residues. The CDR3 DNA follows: TGTGCCAGCAGCCTCTTAGAACGGGTCCAGTACTTC. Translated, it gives CASSLLERVQYF.

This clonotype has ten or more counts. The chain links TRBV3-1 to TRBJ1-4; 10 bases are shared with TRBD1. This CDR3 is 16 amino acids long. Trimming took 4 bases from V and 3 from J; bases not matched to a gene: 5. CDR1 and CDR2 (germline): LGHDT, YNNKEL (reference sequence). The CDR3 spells CASSLTGGGSNEKLFF. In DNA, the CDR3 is TGTGCCAGCAGCCTGACAGGGGGCGGTTCTAATGAAAAACTGTTTTTT.

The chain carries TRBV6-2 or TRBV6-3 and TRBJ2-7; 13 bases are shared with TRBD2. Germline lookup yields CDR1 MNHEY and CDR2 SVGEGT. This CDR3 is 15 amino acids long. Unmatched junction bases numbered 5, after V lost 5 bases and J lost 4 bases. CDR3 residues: CASSTRTSGSYEQYF. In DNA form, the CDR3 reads TGTGCCAGCAGTACCCGGACTAGCGGGAGTTACGAGCAGTACTTC.

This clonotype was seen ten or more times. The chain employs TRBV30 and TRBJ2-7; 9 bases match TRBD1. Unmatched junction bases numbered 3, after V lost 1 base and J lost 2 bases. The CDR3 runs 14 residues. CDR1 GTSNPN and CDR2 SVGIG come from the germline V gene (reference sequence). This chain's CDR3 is CAWSEGQGTYEQYF. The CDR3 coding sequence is TGTGCCTGGAGTGAGGGACAGGGAACCTACGAGCAGTACTTC.

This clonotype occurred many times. CDR3 nucleotide sequence: TGCAGTGCTTCCCAGAGCGGGAACACCGGGGAGCTGTTTTTT. Amino acid sequence: CSASQSGNTGELFF. The chain uses TRBV20-1 and TRBJ2-2, with D possibly matching TRBD2 (5 bases). CDR1 is DFQATT and CDR2 is SNEGSKA in the germline V gene (reference sequence). The CDR3 runs 14 residues. Trimming took 5 bases from V and 1 from J, leaving 11 bases between them.

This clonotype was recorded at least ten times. CDR3 coding DNA: TGTGCCAGCAGATGGTTCGGGGAGCCCTATGGCTACACCTTC. This codes for CASRWFGEPYGYTF. This chain uses TRBV28 with TRBJ1-2; D remains ambiguous. The CDR3 has 14 amino acids. The germline V gene has CDR1 MDHEN and CDR2 SYDVKM. The V and J ends lost 6 bases and 4 bases respectively, with 15 bases between them.

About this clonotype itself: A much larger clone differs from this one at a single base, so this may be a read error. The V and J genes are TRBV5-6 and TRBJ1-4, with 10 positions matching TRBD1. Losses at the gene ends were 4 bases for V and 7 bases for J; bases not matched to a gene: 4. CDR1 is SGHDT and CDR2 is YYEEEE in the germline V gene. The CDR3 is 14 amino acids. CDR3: CASSRGQGSEKLFF. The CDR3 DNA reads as TGTGCCAGCAGCAGGGGACAGGGGAGTGAAAAACTGTTTTTT.

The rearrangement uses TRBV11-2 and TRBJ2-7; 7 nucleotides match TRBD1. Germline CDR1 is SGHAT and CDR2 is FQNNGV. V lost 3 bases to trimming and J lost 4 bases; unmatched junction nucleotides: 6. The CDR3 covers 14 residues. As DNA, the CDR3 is TGTGCCAGCAGCTTGACGACAGGGCGGTACGAGCAGTACTTC. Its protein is CASSLTTGRYEQYF. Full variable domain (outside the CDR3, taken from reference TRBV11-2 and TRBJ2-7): EAGVAQSPRYKIIEKRQSVAFWCNPISGHATLYWYQQILGQGPKLLIQFQNNGVVDDSQLPKDRFSAERLKGVDSTLKIQPAKLEDSAVYLCASSLTTGRYEQYFGPGTRLTVT.

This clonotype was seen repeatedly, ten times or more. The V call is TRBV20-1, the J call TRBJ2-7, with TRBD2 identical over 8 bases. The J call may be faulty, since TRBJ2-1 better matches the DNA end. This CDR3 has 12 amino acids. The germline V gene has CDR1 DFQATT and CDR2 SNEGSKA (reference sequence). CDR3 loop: CSARGTRDEQFF. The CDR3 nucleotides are TGCAGTGCTCGCGGGACTAGGGACGAGCAGTTCTTC.

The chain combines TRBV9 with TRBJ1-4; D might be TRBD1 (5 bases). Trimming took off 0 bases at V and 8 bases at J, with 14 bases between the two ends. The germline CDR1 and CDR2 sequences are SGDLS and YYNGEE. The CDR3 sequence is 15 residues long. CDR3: CASSVDGTSREKLFF. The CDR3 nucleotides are TGTGCCAGCAGCGTAGATGGGACCTCCAGAGAAAAACTGTTTTTT.

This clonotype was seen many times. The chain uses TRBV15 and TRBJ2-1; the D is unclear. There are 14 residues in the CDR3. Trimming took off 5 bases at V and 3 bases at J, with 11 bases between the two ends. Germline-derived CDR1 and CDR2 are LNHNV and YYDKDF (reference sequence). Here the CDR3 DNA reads TGTGCCACCAGCCCCCCGGACCTCTACAATGAGCAGTTCTTC. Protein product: CATSPPDLYNEQFF. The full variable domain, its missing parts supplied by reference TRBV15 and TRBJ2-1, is DAMVIQNPRYQVTQFGKPVTLSCSQTLNHNVMYWYQQKSSQAPKLLFHYYDKDFNNEADTPDNFQSRRPNTSFCFLDIRSPGLGDTAMYLCATSPPDLYNEQFFGPGTRLTVL.

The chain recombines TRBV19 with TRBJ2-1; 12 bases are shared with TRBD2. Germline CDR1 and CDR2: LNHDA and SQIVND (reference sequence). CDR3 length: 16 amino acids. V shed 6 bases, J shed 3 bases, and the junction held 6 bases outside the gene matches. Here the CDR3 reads CASSRLAGEIYNEQFF. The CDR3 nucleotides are TGTGCCAGTAGCCGACTAGCGGGAGAGATCTACAATGAGCAGTTCTTC.

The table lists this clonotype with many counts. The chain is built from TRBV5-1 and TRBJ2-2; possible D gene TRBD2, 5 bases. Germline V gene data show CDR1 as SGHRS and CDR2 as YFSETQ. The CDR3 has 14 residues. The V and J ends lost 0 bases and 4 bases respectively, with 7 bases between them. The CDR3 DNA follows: TGCGCCAGCAGCTTGGGAGGGAGCACCGGGGAGCTGTTTTTT. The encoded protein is CASSLGGSTGELFF. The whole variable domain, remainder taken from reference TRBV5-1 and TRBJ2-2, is KAGVTQTPRYLIKTRGQQVTLSCSPISGHRSVSWYQQTPGQGLQFLFEYFSETQRNKGNFPGRFSGRQFSNSRSEMNVSTLELGDSALYLCASSLGGSTGELFFGEGSRLTVL.

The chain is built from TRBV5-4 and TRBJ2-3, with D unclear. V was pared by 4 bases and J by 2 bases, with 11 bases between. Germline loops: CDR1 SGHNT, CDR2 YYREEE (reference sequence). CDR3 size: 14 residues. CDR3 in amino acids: CASSLKEYTDTQYF. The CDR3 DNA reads TGTGCCAGCAGCCTAAAGGAGTACACAGATACGCAGTATTTT.

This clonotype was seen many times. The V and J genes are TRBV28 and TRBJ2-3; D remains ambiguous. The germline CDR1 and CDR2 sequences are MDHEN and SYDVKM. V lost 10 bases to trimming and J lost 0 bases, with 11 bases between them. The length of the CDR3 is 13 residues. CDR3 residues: CAIRASSTDTQYF. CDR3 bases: TGTGCCATCCGGGCCTCTAGCACAGATACGCAGTATTTT.

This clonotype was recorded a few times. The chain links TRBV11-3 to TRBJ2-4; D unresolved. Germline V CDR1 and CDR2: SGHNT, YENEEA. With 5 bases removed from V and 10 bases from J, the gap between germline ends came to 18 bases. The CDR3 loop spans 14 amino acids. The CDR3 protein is CASSLNYQEEIQYF. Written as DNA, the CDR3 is TGTGCCAGCAGCCTAAACTATCAGGAAGAGATTCAGTACTTC.

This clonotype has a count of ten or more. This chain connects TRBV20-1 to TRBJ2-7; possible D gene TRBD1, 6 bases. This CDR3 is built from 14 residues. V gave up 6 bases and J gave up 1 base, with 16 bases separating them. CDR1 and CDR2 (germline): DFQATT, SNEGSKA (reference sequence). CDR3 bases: TGCAGTGCCCCCCACCAGGGGTCATCCTACGAGCAGTACTTC. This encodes CSAPHQGSSYEQYF.

The CDR3 DNA follows: TGCAGTGCGGATAGGACAGGGCGGGAAAAACTGTTTTTT. Its translation: CSADRTGREKLFF. The chain joins TRBV20-1 to TRBJ1-4, with 8 bases lining up with TRBD1. This CDR3 region has 13 residues. CDR1 and CDR2 from the germline V gene are DFQATT and SNEGSKA (reference sequence). The junction had 8 bases not matched to a gene; V was cut back by 6 bases and J by 8 bases.

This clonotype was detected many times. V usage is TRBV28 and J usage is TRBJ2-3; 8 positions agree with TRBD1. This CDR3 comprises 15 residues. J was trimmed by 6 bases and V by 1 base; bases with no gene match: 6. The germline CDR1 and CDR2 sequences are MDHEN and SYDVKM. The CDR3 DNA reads TGTGCCAGCAGTTTATCAGGGGGCGCAGCGGATACGCAGTATTTT. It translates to CASSLSGGAADTQYF. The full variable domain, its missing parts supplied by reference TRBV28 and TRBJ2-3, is DVKVTQSSRYLVKRTGEKVFLECVQDMDHENMFWYRQDPGLGLRLIYFSYDVKMKEKGDIPEGYSVSREKKERFSLILESASTNQTSMYLCASSLSGGAADTQYFGPGTRLTVL.

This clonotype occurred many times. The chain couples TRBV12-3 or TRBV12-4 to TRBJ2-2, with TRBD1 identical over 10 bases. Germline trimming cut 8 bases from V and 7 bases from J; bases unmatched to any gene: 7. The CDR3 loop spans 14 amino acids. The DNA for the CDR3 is TGTGCCAGCGTTCGGACAGGGGGAGGCGGGGAGCTGTTTTTT. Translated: CASVRTGGGGELFF.